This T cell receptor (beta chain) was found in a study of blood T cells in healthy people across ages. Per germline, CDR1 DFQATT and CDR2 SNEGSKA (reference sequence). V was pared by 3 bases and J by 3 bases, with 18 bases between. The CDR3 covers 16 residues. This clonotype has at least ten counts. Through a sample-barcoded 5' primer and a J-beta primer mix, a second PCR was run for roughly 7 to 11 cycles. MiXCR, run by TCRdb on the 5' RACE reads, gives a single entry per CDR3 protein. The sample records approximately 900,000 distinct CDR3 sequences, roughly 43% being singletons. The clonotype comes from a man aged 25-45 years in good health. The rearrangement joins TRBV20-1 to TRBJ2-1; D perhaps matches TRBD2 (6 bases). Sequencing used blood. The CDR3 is CSASGRVGGLYNEQFF. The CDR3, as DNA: TGCAGTGCTAGTGGAAGGGTGGGAGGACTCTACAATGAGCAGTTCTTC.